Shown below are 23 T cell receptor beta chains from a single sample sequenced in a study of a mutant IDH1 vaccine in newly diagnosed glioma. Time point reported: baseline, week 1 (first vaccination visit). Regarding treatment: pre-vaccination baseline after standard-of-care therapy. Method: immunoSEQ multiplex PCR; TCRdb's copy keeps in-frame clones and lacks some. The data contain more than 20,000 clones, approximately 89% of them seen just once; the ten biggest clones take up 9.2%. The starting material was PBMCs, obtained from a glioma patient treated with radiotherapy, temozolomide or both. The receptors were sampled from a man aged 25 to 40 with glioma.

The chain recombines TRBV7-2 with TRBJ1-1; D gene ambiguous. Germline V gives CDR1 SGHTA, CDR2 FQGNSA. CDR3 length: 14 residues. V lost 2 bases to trimming and J lost 0 bases, with 7 bases between them. CDR3 in amino acids: CASSLRFMNTEAFF. The CDR3 nucleotides read TGTGCCAGCAGCTTAAGGTTCATGAACACTGAAGCTTTCTTT.

Only a few counts were recorded for this clone. J is TRBJ2-7 and V is TRBV7-2, with D possibly matching TRBD2 (5 bases). Deletions cut 2 bases from V and 3 bases from J, with 14 bases between. Germline CDR1 SGHTA, CDR2 FQGNSA. The CDR3 sequence is 15 residues long. The CDR3 here is CASSLNWLAFYEQYF. DNA of the CDR3: TGTGCCAGCAGCTTAAATTGGCTAGCTTTCTACGAGCAGTACTTC.

The rearrangement links TRBV6-6 to TRBJ2-7, with 7 bases fitting TRBD2. J lost 4 bases, V lost 5 bases, and 14 bases had no gene match. Germline CDR1 and CDR2: MNHNY and SVGAGI (reference sequence). The CDR3 is 16 residues long. For the CDR3, the DNA is TGTGCCAGCAGTGGTCCACGGACTAGTGGATGGTACGAGCAGTACTTC. Amino acids: CASSGPRTSGWYEQYF.

This clone was found once. This chain uses TRBV27 with TRBJ2-1; TRBD2 aligns across 15 bases. The CDR3 is 15 amino acids. With 2 bases clipped from V and 11 bases from J, the junction kept 4 bases outside the gene matches. Germline V lookup: CDR1 MNHEY, CDR2 SMNVEV (reference sequence). The CDR3 DNA reads TGTGCCAGCAGTTTAGGGACTAGCGGGAGGCCCAAGCAGTTCTTC. Amino acids: CASSLGTSGRPKQFF.

This chain connects TRBV7-9 to TRBJ2-6; 9 positions match TRBD1. The CDR3 loop spans 17 amino acids. Trimming took 4 bases from V and 2 from J; bases not matched to a gene: 6. Per the germline V gene, CDR1 is SEHNR and CDR2 is FQNEAQ (reference sequence). CDR3 in amino acids: CASSSGQGKTGANVLTF. CDR3 DNA: TGTGCCAGCAGCTCGGGACAGGGCAAGACTGGGGCCAACGTCCTGACTTTC.

The rearrangement links TRBV27 to TRBJ1-2, with D uncertain. CDR3 length: 14 amino acids. V lost 3 bases and J 4 bases, leaving 12 bases between the germline ends. The germline CDR1 and CDR2 sequences are MNHEY and SMNVEV (reference sequence). The CDR3 DNA is TGTGCCAGCAGTTTTGCTGGGTTCGTCTATGGCTACACCTTC. As protein: CASSFAGFVYGYTF.

The chain combines TRBV29-1 with TRBJ1-1, with 10 positions matching TRBD1. V lost 6 bases to trimming and J lost 4 bases; unmatched junction nucleotides: 5. The CDR3 is made up of 13 amino acids. Per germline, CDR1 SQVTM and CDR2 ANQGSEA. CDR3 loop: CSVGRTGGTEAFF. CDR3 sequence (DNA): TGCAGCGTAGGGCGGACAGGGGGCACTGAAGCTTTCTTT.

The rearrangement uses TRBV4-1 and TRBJ2-7, with 9 bases aligning to TRBD2. Germline-derived CDR1 and CDR2 are MGHRA and YSYEKL. CDR3 length: 14 amino acids. V trimming: 0 bases; J trimming: 7 bases; junction bases outside the gene matches: 4. The CDR3 protein is CASSQEAGGREQYF. The CDR3 coding sequence is TGCGCCAGCAGCCAAGAGGCGGGAGGGCGGGAGCAGTACTTC.

This sequence joins TRBV11-2 and TRBJ2-7; the D gene could be TRBD1 or TRBD2 (5 bases each). Trimming left V 10 bases short and J 0 bases short, with 10 bases between. The CDR3 sequence is 12 residues long. Germline V gene sequence: CDR1 SGHAT, CDR2 FQNNGV. The CDR3 protein is CATEGSSYEQYF. Written as DNA, the CDR3 is TGTGCCACTGAGGGGAGCTCCTACGAGCAGTACTTC.

The chain links TRBV2 to TRBJ2-7; D uncertain. Trimming cost V 4 bases and J 2 bases, with 6 bases left between them. There are 12 residues in the CDR3. Germline V gene lookup returns CDR1 SNHLY and CDR2 FYNNEI. The CDR3 protein is CASSVSPYEQYF. As DNA, the CDR3 is TGTGCCAGCAGTGTATCCCCCTACGAGCAGTACTTC.

The V gene is TRBV19, the J gene TRBJ1-1, with D hard to call. The germline V and J ends were trimmed by 7 bases and 5 bases, with 17 bases remaining between them. The CDR3 runs to 14 residues. Germline CDR1 is LNHDA and CDR2 is SQIVND (reference sequence). CDR3 nucleotide sequence: TGTGCCAGTATGGTCACACCCGCACGGACTGAAGCTTTCTTT. Translating it yields CASMVTPARTEAFF.

The chain has TRBV27 and TRBJ1-4, with 7 bases matching TRBD1. CDR1 is MNHEY, CDR2 SMNVEV, per germline (reference sequence). The CDR3 runs 13 residues. V lost 6 bases and J lost 8; bases outside the gene matches: 6. Here the CDR3 reads CASSPRQGEKLFF. In DNA, the CDR3 is TGTGCCAGCAGCCCCAGACAGGGAGAAAAACTGTTTTTT.

This CDR3 reads CASSLALSADTLEQFF. The DNA of the CDR3 is TGCGCCAGCAGCTTGGCCCTGAGCGCGGACACCCTTGAGCAGTTCTTC. The V gene is TRBV5-1, the J gene TRBJ2-1; D may be TRBD1 (5 bases). This CDR3 has 16 residues. Trimming removed 0 bases at V and 9 bases at J, with 19 bases between. Germline-derived CDR1 and CDR2 are SGHRS and YFSETQ.

This chain connects TRBV25-1 to TRBJ2-7, with 10 bases identical to TRBD1. The CDR3 is made up of 15 amino acids. The germline gives CDR1 MGHDK, CDR2 SYGVNS. J lost 5 bases, V lost 3 bases, and 7 bases had no gene match. The CDR3 DNA reads TGTGCCAGCAGTGAGCCGGGACAGGGGTTACACGAGCAGTACTTC. It codes for CASSEPGQGLHEQYF.

The gene calls are TRBV18 and TRBJ2-6; 12 bases align to TRBD1. Germline V CDR1 and CDR2: KGHSH, LQKENI. The CDR3 length is 21 residues. J lost 1 base, V lost 3 bases, and 13 bases had no gene match. The CDR3 is CASSPRGQGAQLRSGANVLTF. The CDR3, as DNA: TGTGCCAGCTCACCTCGGGGACAGGGGGCGCAACTCAGGTCTGGGGCCAACGTCCTGACTTTC.

The CDR3 DNA reads TGTGCCAGCAGCCAGAGCTCTGGGGCCAACGTCCTGACTTTC. Its protein product is CASSQSSGANVLTF. V is TRBV4-2 and J is TRBJ2-6; no clear D. Trimming removed 3 bases at V and 0 bases at J, with 3 bases between. The V gene's germline CDR1 is LGHNA and CDR2 YNFKEQ. The CDR3 spans 14 residues.

In its sample, this clone was seen once. The chain links TRBV30 to TRBJ2-7; D is perhaps TRBD1 (5 bases). V was clipped by 6 bases and J by 3 bases, with 12 bases between them. Germline loops: CDR1 GTSNPN, CDR2 SVGIG (reference sequence). This CDR3 is 12 amino acids long. In DNA, the CDR3 is TGTGCCTGCCTGGACACGGTCTACGAGCAGTACTTC. As protein: CACLDTVYEQYF.

The J gene is TRBJ2-1, the V gene TRBV4-1; the D is unclear. The CDR3 length is 12 residues. Germline assignment: CDR1 MGHRA and CDR2 YSYEKL. V was pared by 0 bases and J by 10 bases, with 7 bases between. Here the CDR3 DNA reads TGCGCCAGCAGCCAAGACCACCAAGAGCAGTTCTTC. As protein: CASSQDHQEQFF.

The chain carries TRBV7-9 and TRBJ2-7; 13 bases match TRBD2. The CDR3 is 15 amino acids. Germline V gene sequence: CDR1 SEHNR, CDR2 FQNEAQ (reference sequence). V was pared by 5 bases and J by 3 bases, with 4 bases of the junction left unmatched. CDR3 in DNA: TGTGCCAGCAGCCTCCGGACTAGCGGGAGCTACGAGCAGTACTTC. Its protein product is CASSLRTSGSYEQYF.

The chain is built from TRBV5-1 and TRBJ2-7; tentatively, D is TRBD1 (5 bases). In germline, CDR1 is SGHRS, CDR2 YFSETQ. V gave up 0 bases and J gave up 0 bases, with 10 bases separating them. The CDR3 contains 15 residues. CDR3 coding DNA: TGCGCCAGCAGCTTGGGAGCAGGGCTCTCCTACGAGCAGTACTTC. Translation: CASSLGAGLSYEQYF. Full variable domain (outside the CDR3, taken from reference TRBV5-1 and TRBJ2-7): KAGVTQTPRYLIKTRGQQVTLSCSPISGHRSVSWYQQTPGQGLQFLFEYFSETQRNKGNFPGRFSGRQFSNSRSEMNVSTLELGDSALYLCASSLGAGLSYEQYFGPGTRLTVT.

This rearrangement joins TRBV5-6 to TRBJ1-1; D gene uncertain. Trimming cost V 5 bases and J 1 base, with 12 bases left between them. CDR1 is SGHDT, CDR2 YYEEEE, per germline. There are 14 residues in the CDR3. The CDR3 DNA reads TGTGCCAGCAGTAAGCCCCAGGAGAACACTGAAGCTTTCTTT. Amino acid sequence: CASSKPQENTEAFF.

This clone was observed a single time. The chain has TRBV21-1 and TRBJ1-1. TRBV21-1 counts as a pseudogene. The CDR3 totals 22 residues. The CDR3 reads CASSRWESDSVGGREGNTEAFF. DNA for the CDR3: TGTGCCAGCAGCCGATGGGAATCGGACAGTGTAGGGGGGAGGGAGGGGAACACTGAAGCTTTCTTT.

The CDR3: CASSSGMRPQHF. CDR3 DNA sequence: TGTGCCAGCAGCTCTGGTATGCGGCCCCAGCATTTT. The chain recombines TRBV5-6 with TRBJ1-5; unclear D gene. The germline gives CDR1 SGHDT, CDR2 YYEEEE. Trimming cost V 3 bases and J 9 bases, with 10 bases left between them. CDR3 length: 12 amino acids.